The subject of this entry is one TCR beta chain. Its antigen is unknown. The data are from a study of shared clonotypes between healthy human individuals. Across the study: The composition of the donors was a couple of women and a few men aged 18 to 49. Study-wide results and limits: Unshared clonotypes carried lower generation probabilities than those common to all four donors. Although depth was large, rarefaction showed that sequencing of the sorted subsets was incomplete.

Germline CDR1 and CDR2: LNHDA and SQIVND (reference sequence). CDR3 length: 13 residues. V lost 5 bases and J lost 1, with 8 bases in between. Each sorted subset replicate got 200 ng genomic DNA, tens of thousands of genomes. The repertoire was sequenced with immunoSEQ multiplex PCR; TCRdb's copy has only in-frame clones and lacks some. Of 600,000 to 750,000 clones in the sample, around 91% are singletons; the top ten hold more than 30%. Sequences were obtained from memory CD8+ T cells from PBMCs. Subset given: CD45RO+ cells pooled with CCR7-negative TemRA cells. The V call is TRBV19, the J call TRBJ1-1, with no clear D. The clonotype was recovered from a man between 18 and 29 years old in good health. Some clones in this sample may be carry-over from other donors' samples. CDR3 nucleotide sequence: TGTGCCAGTAGTCGCCCGGAGAACACTGAAGCTTTCTTT. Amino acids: CASSRPENTEAFF.